This T cell receptor beta chain was recovered during a study of shared clonotypes between healthy human individuals. On the study more broadly: Used for every donor were three CD4 naive, three CD4 memory, two CD8 naive and one CD8 memory plate.

Study conclusions and caveats: For naive CD4 cells, around 5.1% of clonotypes were shared across four donors.

In regard to this clone: The antigen is undetermined. Other DNA sequences in this sample translate to the same CDR3.

CDR3 length equals 12 residues. The germline V and J ends were trimmed by 0 bases and 6 bases, with 4 bases remaining between them. Germline values: CDR1 ENHRY, CDR2 SYGVKD. Researchers ran the assay at a deep level. The protocol was immunoSEQ multiplex PCR, while the TCRdb copy is restricted to in-frame clones and leaves out a portion. The data show about a million clones, 65% to 80% seen once. This receptor was taken from a man between 18 and 35 years old in good health. The V gene is TRBV10-3, the J gene TRBJ2-3, with D uncertain. Sequences were obtained from memory CD4+ T cells sorted from blood. Subset of the sample: CD45RA-negative fraction. DNA for the CDR3: TGTGCCATCAGTGAGTCAAGGGATACGCAGTATTTT. Translating gives CAISESRDTQYF.